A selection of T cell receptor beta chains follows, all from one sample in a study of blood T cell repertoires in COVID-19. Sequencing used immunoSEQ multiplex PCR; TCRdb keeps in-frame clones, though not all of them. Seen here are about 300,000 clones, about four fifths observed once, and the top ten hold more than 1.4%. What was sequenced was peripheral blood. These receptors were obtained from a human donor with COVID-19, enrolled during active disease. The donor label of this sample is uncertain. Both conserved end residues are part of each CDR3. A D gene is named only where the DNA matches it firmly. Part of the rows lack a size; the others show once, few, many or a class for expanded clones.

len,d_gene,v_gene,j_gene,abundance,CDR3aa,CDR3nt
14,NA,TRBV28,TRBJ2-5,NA,CASQPPGTIETQYF,TGTGCCAGCCAACCCCCCGGGACAATTGAGACCCAGTACTTC
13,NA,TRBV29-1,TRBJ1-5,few,CSVDQGYGQPQHF,TGCAGCGTCGACCAGGGGTACGGTCAGCCCCAGCATTTT
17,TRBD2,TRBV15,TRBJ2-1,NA,CATSRDRLGGSVNEQFF,TGTGCCACCAGCAGAGACCGTCTCGGCGGGAGTGTCAATGAGCAGTTCTTC
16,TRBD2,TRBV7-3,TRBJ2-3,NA,CASSSGLAYEGDTQYF,TGTGCCAGCAGTTCGGGACTAGCGTATGAGGGAGATACGCAGTATTTT
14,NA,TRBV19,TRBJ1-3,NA,CASRERDTGNTIYF,TGTGCCAGTAGGGAACGGGACACTGGAAACACCATATATTTT
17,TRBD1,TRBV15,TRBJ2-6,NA,CATRQGQLRSGANVLTF,TGTGCCACCAGACAGGGACAGCTTCGGTCCGGGGCCAACGTCCTGACTTTC
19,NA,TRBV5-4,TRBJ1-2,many,CASSLSWGRGRTPNYGYTF,TGTGCCAGCAGCTTGTCATGGGGCCGAGGGAGGACGCCTAACTATGGCTACACCTTC
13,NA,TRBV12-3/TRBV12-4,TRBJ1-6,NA,CASSLGEGSPLHF,TGTGCCAGCAGTTTGGGGGAGGGGTCACCCCTCCACTTT
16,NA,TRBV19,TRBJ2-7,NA,CASSIVGSGDFYEQYF,TGTGCCAGTAGTATAGTAGGTAGCGGTGACTTCTACGAGCAGTACTTC
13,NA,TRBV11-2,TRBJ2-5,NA,CASSFTGQETQYF,TGTGCCAGCAGCTTTACAGGTCAAGAGACCCAGTACTTC
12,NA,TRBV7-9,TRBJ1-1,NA,CASSRSRGPAFF,TGTGCCAGCAGCCGGAGCAGGGGTCCGGCTTTCTTT
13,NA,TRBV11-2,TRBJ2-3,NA,CASSLIGTDTQYF,TGTGCCAGCAGCTTAATAGGCACAGATACGCAGTATTTT
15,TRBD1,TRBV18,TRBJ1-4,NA,CASSLSRDSNEKLFF,TGTGCCAGCTCACTTTCAAGGGACAGTAATGAAAAACTGTTTTTT
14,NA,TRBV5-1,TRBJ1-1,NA,CASSPPTGNTEAFF,TGCGCCAGCAGCCCTCCCACAGGGAACACTGAAGCTTTCTTT
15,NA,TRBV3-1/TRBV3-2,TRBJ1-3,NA,CASSQIKLSENTIYF,TGTGCCAGCAGCCAGATTAAACTCTCTGAAAACACCATATATTTT
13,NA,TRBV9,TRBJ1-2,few,CASSYDTNYGYTF,TGTGCCAGCAGCTACGACACGAACTATGGCTACACCTTC
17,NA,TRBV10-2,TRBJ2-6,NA,CASSGSNGYSGANVLTF,TGCGCCAGCAGTGGAAGTAACGGTTACTCTGGGGCCAACGTCCTGACTTTC
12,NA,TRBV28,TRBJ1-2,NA,CASSLTQGGYTF,TGTGCCAGCAGTTTAACACAGGGTGGCTACACCTTC
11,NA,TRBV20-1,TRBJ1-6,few,CSASSDSPLHF,TGCAGTGCTAGTTCGGATTCACCCCTCCACTTT
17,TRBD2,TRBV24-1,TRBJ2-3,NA,CATSDPRTSDAADTQYF,TGTGCCACCAGTGACCCCCGGACTAGCGATGCGGCAGATACGCAGTATTTT
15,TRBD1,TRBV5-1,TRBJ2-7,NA,CASRIGRDRGYEQYF,TGCGCCAGCCGCATCGGCCGGGACAGGGGCTACGAGCAGTACTTC
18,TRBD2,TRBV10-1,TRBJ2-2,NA,CASSDPGLAGLNTGELFF,TGCGCCAGCAGTGACCCGGGACTAGCGGGACTTAACACCGGGGAGCTGTTTTTT
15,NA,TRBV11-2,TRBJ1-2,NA,CASSLDPQGIAGYTF,TGTGCCAGCAGCTTGGACCCACAGGGCATTGCTGGCTACACCTTC
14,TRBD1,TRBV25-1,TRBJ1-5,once,CASSPTGDHQPQHF,TGTGCCAGCAGCCCGACAGGGGACCATCAGCCCCAGCATTTT
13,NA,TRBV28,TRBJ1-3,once,CASGGGRGNTIYF,TGTGCCAGCGGGGGAGGCAGAGGAAACACCATATATTTT
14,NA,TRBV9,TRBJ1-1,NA,CASSVNTLNTEAFF,TGTGCCAGCAGCGTAAATACACTGAACACTGAAGCTTTCTTT
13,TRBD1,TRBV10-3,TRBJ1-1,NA,CAIEDRMNTEAFF,TGTGCCATAGAGGACAGGATGAACACTGAAGCTTTCTTT
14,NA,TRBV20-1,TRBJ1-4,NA,CSASEGQGNEKLFF,TGCAGTGCTAGTGAAGGGCAGGGGAATGAAAAACTGTTTTTT
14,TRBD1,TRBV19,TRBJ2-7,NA,CASSTWTGSYEQYF,TGTGCCAGTAGTACCTGGACAGGCTCCTACGAGCAGTACTTC
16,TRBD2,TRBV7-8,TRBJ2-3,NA,CASSFRTSGRGDTQYF,TGTGCCAGCAGCTTTAGGACTAGCGGGAGGGGGGATACGCAGTATTTT
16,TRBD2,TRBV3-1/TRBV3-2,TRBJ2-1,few,CASSQTSGGPYNEQFF,TGTGCCAGCAGCCAAACTAGCGGAGGACCCTACAATGAGCAGTTCTTC
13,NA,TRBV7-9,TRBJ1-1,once,CASSLEHNTEAFF,TGTGCCAGCAGCTTAGAACACAACACTGAAGCTTTCTTT
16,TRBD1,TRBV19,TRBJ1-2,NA,CASSTHGQDRLRGYTF,TGTGCCAGTAGTACCCACGGACAGGATAGGCTTCGTGGCTACACCTTC
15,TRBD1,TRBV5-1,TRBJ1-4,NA,CASSSDRGVNEKLFF,TGCGCCAGCAGCTCTGACAGGGGCGTTAATGAAAAACTGTTTTTT
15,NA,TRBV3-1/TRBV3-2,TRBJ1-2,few,CASSHRGGEDHGYTF,TGTGCCAGCAGCCACCGCGGGGGCGAAGATCATGGCTACACCTTC
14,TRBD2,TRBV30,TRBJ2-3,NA,CAWGLAGEADTQYF,TGTGCCTGGGGACTAGCGGGAGAAGCAGATACGCAGTATTTT
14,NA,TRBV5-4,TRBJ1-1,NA,CASLLHGGSTEAFF,TGTGCCAGCCTCCTTCACGGGGGGAGCACTGAAGCTTTCTTT